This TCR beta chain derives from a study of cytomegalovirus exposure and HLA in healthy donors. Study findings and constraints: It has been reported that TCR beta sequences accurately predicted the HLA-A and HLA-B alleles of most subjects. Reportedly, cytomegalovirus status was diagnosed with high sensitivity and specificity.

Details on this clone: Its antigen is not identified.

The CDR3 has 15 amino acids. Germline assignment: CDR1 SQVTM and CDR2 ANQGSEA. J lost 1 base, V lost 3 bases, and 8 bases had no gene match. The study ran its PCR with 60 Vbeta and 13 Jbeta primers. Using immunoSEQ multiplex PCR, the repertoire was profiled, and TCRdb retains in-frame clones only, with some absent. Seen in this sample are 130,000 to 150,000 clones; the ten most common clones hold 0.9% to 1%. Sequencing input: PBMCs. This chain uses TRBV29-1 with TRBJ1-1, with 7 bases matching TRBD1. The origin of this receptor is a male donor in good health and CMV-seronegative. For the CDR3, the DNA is TGCAGCGTTGACCGGGACAGAAGGTGGAACACTGAAGCTTTCTTT. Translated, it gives CSVDRDRRWNTEAFF.